This T cell receptor beta chain originates from a study of T cell repertoires in cytomegalovirus infection. Study at large: CMV infection together with matching HLA type was indicated by public TCR beta signatures.

TCRdb recomputed calls from the reads with MiXCR, one row per CDR3 protein. The data contain about 310,000 distinct CDR3 sequences, roughly 25% of them singletons. The CDR3 totals 14 residues. V lost 6 bases, J lost 3 bases, and 6 bases stayed unmatched. Germline values: CDR1 MNHNY, CDR2 SVGAGI (reference sequence). Study conclusions and caveats: CMV-specific TCR beta clonotypes restricted by HLA-C dominated the ex vivo response. Using cumulative public TCR beta family frequency, the authors identified those who carried CMV together with the relevant HLA.

There are a few counts of this clonotype. Its antigen is unknown. The source of this sequence is a human donor in good health (CMV status not recorded). Some clones in this sample may be carry-over from other donors' samples. V gene TRBV6-6 combines with J gene TRBJ2-5, with 8 bases fitting TRBD1. Sequenced material: cultured PBMCs, taken from culture after CMV antigen stimulation. The CDR3 nucleotides read TGTGCCAGCAGAAGGACAGGGAACAAAGAGACCCAGTACTTC. Residues: CASRRTGNKETQYF.